This record covers a single T cell receptor (beta chain). The antigen is unknown. 60 Vbeta and 13 Jbeta primers were used in PCR. The repertoire was sequenced with immunoSEQ multiplex PCR; TCRdb's copy has only in-frame clones and lacks some. The listing records around 78,000 clones. The donors comprised healthy bone marrow donors. The data were obtained in a study of cytomegalovirus exposure and HLA in healthy donors. General study findings and limits: Follow-up analysis found HLA locus-dependent TCR association rates, highest for DRB1 and lowest for HLA-C. Certain sequence variants were highly shared and formed a cluster, and this cluster was likely a sequencing artifact. TCR beta V segments were, for the most part, productive about 87% or about 30% of the time in an earlier analysis.

CDR1 is MDHEN, CDR2 SYDVKM, per germline. This CDR3 has 16 amino acids. V was clipped by 0 bases and J by 4 bases; unmatched bases: 2. The chain is built from TRBV28 and TRBJ1-5; 11 bases are shared with TRBD1. The clonotype originates from a man between 18 and 29 years old in good health and CMV-seropositive. The source material was PBMCs. DNA of the CDR3: TGTGCCAGCAGTTTATGGGACAGGGGGCCTAATCAGCCCCAGCATTTT. Translating it yields CASSLWDRGPNQPQHF.